The clone carrying this T cell receptor (beta chain) was picked up a small number of times. Antigen specificity is unknown. The sample belongs to a study of cytomegalovirus exposure and HLA in healthy donors. Study details: About 85 million unique TCRs from HLA-typed donors were held in an early release of data.

The PCR made use of 60 Vbeta and 13 Jbeta primers. As originally analysed: Later, 65 million to 85 million unique TCR beta chains were counted in an analysis, and approximately 10 million of them were shared. Clones were read by immunoSEQ multiplex PCR, and TCRdb kept only the in-frame ones, dropping some. The V and J calls and clone size were taken over from that table, and D and trimming were inferred from the DNA. Altogether almost 200,000 clones are present, roughly three quarters being singletons, with the ten largest covering about 0.37%. Whole-study results and caveats: In a later analysis, at a false discovery rate of 0.05, 16,951 TCR beta sequences were associated with HLA alleles. Certain sequence variants were highly shared and formed a cluster, and this cluster was likely a sequencing artifact.

This CDR3 is built from 14 residues. Germline CDR1 is SGHTA and CDR2 is FQGNSA. Trimming cost V 7 bases and J 8 bases; bases outside gene matches: 10. The TCR comes from a male donor in good health and CMV-seropositive. The chain recombines TRBV7-2 with TRBJ1-4; 7 nucleotides line up with TRBD1. Sequenced input: PBMCs. CDR3 sequence: CASTSGRGEEKLFF. In nucleotides, the CDR3 is TGTGCCAGCACCTCGGGCAGGGGGGAAGAAAAACTGTTTTTT.